These 20 T cell receptor beta chains were all obtained from the same sample, sequenced in a study of response to subunit inactivated influenza vaccine. Each CDR3 protein gets one entry after TCRdb re-called the RT-PCR reads with MiXCR. The data contain roughly 700,000 distinct CDR3 sequences, around 14% of them singletons. The input for sequencing was PBMCs from blood, taken about 11 days after vaccination. These receptors were taken from a man in his fifties who received an inactivated influenza vaccine.

This chain links TRBV7-2 with TRBJ1-5; no definite D call. This CDR3 has 13 amino acids. Trimming stripped 5 bases from V and 6 bases from J, with 11 bases between. CDR1 and CDR2 (germline): SGHTA, FQGNSA. CDR3 residues: CASSLGYGQPQHF. The CDR3, as DNA: TGTGCCAGCAGCCTGGGTTACGGTCAGCCCCAGCATTTT.

V is TRBV28 and J is TRBJ2-1; 7 nucleotides match TRBD1. CDR1 and CDR2 (germline): MDHEN, SYDVKM. The V gene end was trimmed by 3 bases and the J gene end by 2 bases; junction bases not matched to a gene: 7. The CDR3 covers 16 residues. Here the CDR3 reads CASSLFTGEPYNEQFF. The CDR3 DNA sequence: TGTGCCAGCAGTTTGTTCACAGGGGAGCCCTACAATGAGCAGTTCTTC.

As to this clonotype: As the CDR3 is not closed by the conserved phenylalanine or tryptophan, this likely results from a read error. This sequence joins TRBV20-1 and TRBJ2-1, with D possibly matching TRBD2 (5 bases). Germline V gives CDR1 DFQATT, CDR2 SNEGSKA (reference sequence). V gave up 6 bases and J gave up 2 bases, with 14 bases separating them. CDR3 length: 14 residues. CDR3 residues: CSATFPRAYNEQFL. In DNA form, the CDR3 reads TGCAGTGCAACCTTTCCGAGGGCCTACAATGAGCAGTTCTTA.

In this sample, this clonotype turned up a few times. CDR3 residues: CSVEWSSGRRGETQYF. CDR3 sequence (DNA): TGCAGCGTTGAATGGAGTAGCGGGAGGCGCGGAGAGACCCAGTACTTC. The gene calls are TRBV29-1 and TRBJ2-5; TRBD2 matches at 10 bases. Trimming at V came to 2 bases and at J to 4 bases, leaving 10 bases not matched to a gene. Germline values: CDR1 SQVTM, CDR2 ANQGSEA. The CDR3 loop spans 16 amino acids.

This clonotype turned up a few times. The chain employs TRBV3-1 and TRBJ1-2; a possible D gene is TRBD1 (6 bases). Trimming took 0 bases from V and 5 from J, leaving 10 bases between them. CDR1 and CDR2 (germline): LGHDT, YNNKEL (reference sequence). The CDR3 spans 14 residues. CDR3 bases: TGTGCCAGCAGCCAAGACCCCAGGGGTTATGGCTACACCTTC. The encoded protein is CASSQDPRGYGYTF.

There are a few counts of this clonotype. V and J are TRBV20-1 and TRBJ2-7; D not resolved. V was clipped by 1 base and J by 6 bases, with 13 bases between them. This CDR3 has 13 amino acids. CDR1 and CDR2 from the germline V gene are DFQATT and SNEGSKA (reference sequence). The CDR3 sequence is CSARVRVVGEQYF. CDR3 sequence (DNA): TGCAGTGCTAGAGTTCGAGTAGTGGGCGAGCAGTACTTC.

This clonotype was seen repeatedly, ten times or more. The chain combines TRBV15 with TRBJ2-1; D possibly corresponds to TRBD1 (5 bases). In germline, CDR1 is LNHNV, CDR2 YYDKDF (reference sequence). V lost 0 bases to trimming and J lost 8 bases, with 8 bases between them. The CDR3 covers 13 residues. The CDR3 DNA reads TGTGCCACCAGCAGAGATCAAGGGGATGAGCAGTTCTTC. Protein product: CATSRDQGDEQFF.

A few counts support this clonotype. The rearrangement links TRBV5-5 to TRBJ2-5, with 7 bases matching TRBD1. In germline, CDR1 is SGHKS, CDR2 YYEKEE (reference sequence). V shed 3 bases and J 4 bases; nucleotides not matched to a gene: 12. The CDR3 loop spans 16 amino acids. CDR3 residues: CASSYNPTGRGETQYF. The CDR3 DNA reads TGTGCCAGCAGCTATAATCCGACAGGGCGCGGAGAGACCCAGTACTTC.

This clonotype has at least ten counts. DNA of the CDR3: TGTGCCAGCAGCTTAGTGGGGAGTCAGCCCCAGCATTTT. This translates into CASSLVGSQPQHF. The chain joins TRBV7-2 to TRBJ1-5; D ambiguous. Trimming removed 1 base from V and 6 bases from J, with 7 bases in between. CDR3 length equals 13 residues. Germline assignment: CDR1 SGHTA and CDR2 FQGNSA.

This clonotype was observed at least ten times. The chain has TRBV25-1 and TRBJ2-7, with D possibly being TRBD1 (6 bases). V was trimmed by 2 bases and J by 5 bases, leaving 7 bases between them. CDR3 size: 12 residues. In germline, CDR1 is MGHDK, CDR2 SYGVNS. CDR3 region: CASSEGGNEQYF. CDR3 DNA: TGTGCCAGCAGTGAAGGGGGCAACGAGCAGTACTTC.

The gene calls are TRBV20-1 and TRBJ2-1; D is possibly TRBD1 (6 bases). The germline gives CDR1 DFQATT, CDR2 SNEGSKA (reference sequence). V lost 3 bases and J 8 bases, leaving 8 bases between the germline ends. CDR3 size: 11 residues. The CDR3 region has the DNA TGCAGTGCTAGTAGGGGGTATGAGCAGTTCTTC. This codes for CSASRGYEQFF.

The chain is built from TRBV7-2 and TRBJ1-2; weak D call: TRBD1 (5 bases). The CDR3 has 14 residues. Trimming removed 6 bases from V and 7 bases from J, with 18 bases in between. Germline-derived CDR1 and CDR2 are SGHTA and FQGNSA. CDR3 DNA sequence: TGTGCCAGCAGGGATGGGACGTACACATTTGGCTACACCTTC. It codes for CASRDGTYTFGYTF.

The chain links TRBV20-1 to TRBJ1-5; D may be TRBD1 (5 bases). V was pared by 5 bases and J by 5 bases, with 10 bases between. This CDR3 spans 12 amino acids. CDR1 is DFQATT, CDR2 SNEGSKA, per germline (reference sequence). The CDR3: CSAETGDQPQHF. The CDR3 region has the DNA TGCAGTGCTGAAACAGGTGATCAGCCCCAGCATTTT.

The sample holds a few counts of this clonotype. The chain carries TRBV5-1 and TRBJ1-1; TRBD1 is a possible D gene (5 bases). In germline, CDR1 is SGHRS, CDR2 YFSETQ. The germline V and J ends were trimmed by 6 bases and 1 base, with 16 bases remaining between them. CDR3 length: 15 amino acids. The CDR3 region has the DNA TGCGCCAGCACCCCTTCCGGTGGGGGGAACACTGAAGCTTTCTTT. As protein: CASTPSGGGNTEAFF.

This clonotype has only a few counts. V and J are TRBV6-5 and TRBJ1-2, with 9 bases matching TRBD1. With V trimmed by 4 bases and J by 8 bases, 14 bases remained unmatched. Germline CDR1 reads MNHEY; CDR2 reads SVGAGI. CDR3 length: 16 residues. For the CDR3, the DNA is TGTGCCAGCAGTTCAAAGGGACAGGGACTAATAGGAGGCTACACCTTC. Protein product: CASSSKGQGLIGGYTF.

V is TRBV2 and J is TRBJ1-1; perhaps TRBD1 as D (6 bases). CDR1 is SNHLY and CDR2 is FYNNEI in the germline V gene. This CDR3 contains 12 residues. Trimming pared 4 bases from V and 4 bases from J, leaving 7 bases between. CDR3 nucleotide sequence: TGTGCCAGCAGTGGGACAGCCACTGAAGCTTTCTTT. It translates to CASSGTATEAFF.

V usage is TRBV14 and J usage is TRBJ2-5; D is undetermined. V was trimmed by 4 bases and J by 1 base, leaving 4 bases between them. Germline CDR1 reads SGHDN; CDR2 reads FVKESK. The CDR3 sequence is 12 residues long. For the CDR3, the DNA is TGTGCCAGCAGCCGATTCCAAGAGACCCAGTACTTC. It yields the protein CASSRFQETQYF.

The DNA for the CDR3 is TGTGCCAGCAGCTTAAGTGTAGACACCGGGGAGCTGTTTTTT. Translating gives CASSLSVDTGELFF. The rearrangement joins TRBV7-3 to TRBJ2-2; D not certain. This CDR3 has 14 amino acids. V lost 1 base and J lost 3, with 6 bases in between. Looked up from germline, CDR1 is SGHTA and CDR2 is FQGTGA.

In this sample, this clonotype turned up a few times. CDR3 sequence reads: CASSYLAGRQPQHF. The CDR3 DNA is TGTGCCAGCAGTTACTTGGCAGGGCGTCAGCCCCAGCATTTT. The rearrangement links TRBV6-2 or TRBV6-3 to TRBJ1-5; possibly TRBD1 for D (5 bases). Germline V lookup: CDR1 MNHEY, CDR2 SVGEGT. CDR3 length: 14 amino acids. V lost 1 base to trimming and J lost 6 bases, with 10 bases between them.

This clonotype was seen only a few times. The V call is TRBV15, the J call TRBJ2-3; 11 nucleotides align to TRBD1. The trim removed 6 bases at V and 3 bases at J, leaving 5 bases unmatched. The CDR3 loop spans 15 amino acids. Germline V gene lookup returns CDR1 LNHNV and CDR2 YYDKDF (reference sequence). The CDR3 loop is CATRTGTGGTDTQYF. The CDR3 nucleotides read TGTGCCACCAGGACCGGGACAGGGGGTACAGATACGCAGTATTTT. The whole variable domain, filled in from reference TRBV15 and TRBJ2-3, reads DAMVIQNPRYQVTQFGKPVTLSCSQTLNHNVMYWYQQKSSQAPKLLFHYYDKDFNNEADTPDNFQSRRPNTSFCFLDIRSPGLGDTAMYLCATRTGTGGTDTQYFGPGTRLTVL.